What follows are 19 T cell receptor beta chains derived from one specimen sequenced in a study of OX40 agonist ivuxolimab in advanced cancers. Clones were sequenced by immunoSEQ multiplex PCR, and TCRdb holds only the in-frame ones, with some missing. The repertoire consists of tens of thousands of clones, with around 81% occurring once and the leading ten covering around 6.4%. The source material was CD4+ or CD8+ T cells sorted from blood, sampled in a trial of the OX40 agonist ivuxolimab. The receptor set was obtained from an adult with an advanced solid tumor such as melanoma, head and neck, liver or kidney cancer.

The V gene is TRBV2, the J gene TRBJ1-3; D is perhaps TRBD1 (5 bases). V lost 7 bases and J 0 bases, leaving 22 bases between the germline ends. Germline values: CDR1 SNHLY, CDR2 FYNNEI. CDR3 length: 18 residues. The CDR3 protein is CASTEGPTAVSSGNTIYF. The CDR3 nucleotides read TGTGCCAGCACCGAGGGGCCGACGGCTGTCAGCTCTGGAAACACCATATATTTT.

The genes are TRBV6-5 and TRBJ1-2, with D perhaps TRBD1 (5 bases). The germline V gene has CDR1 MNHEY and CDR2 SVGAGI. V was shortened by 4 bases and J by 8 bases, with 17 bases between the two germline ends. The CDR3 is 14 residues long. The CDR3: CASSSPTPRGGYTF. In DNA, the CDR3 is TGTGCCAGCAGTTCCCCCACCCCCCGGGGCGGCTACACCTTC.

V gene TRBV19 combines with J gene TRBJ1-6; TRBD1 is a possible D gene (6 bases). CDR1 is LNHDA, CDR2 SQIVND, per germline (reference sequence). The CDR3 is made up of 13 amino acids. Trimming cost V 4 bases and J 8 bases, with 9 bases left between them. Here the CDR3 reads CASSRDNHSPLHF. For the CDR3, the DNA is TGTGCCAGTAGTAGGGACAACCATTCACCCCTCCACTTT.

The rearrangement links TRBV29-1 to TRBJ2-7, with TRBD2 matching 9 bases. The CDR3 loop spans 18 amino acids. Germline V gene sequence: CDR1 SQVTM, CDR2 ANQGSEA. J gave up 3 bases and V 8 bases, and 23 bases lay outside the gene matches. The CDR3, as DNA: TGCAGCTATACGCGACATGGAGGCGGGGGGGCCCCCAGCTACGAGCAGTACGTC. This codes for CSYTRHGGGGAPSYEQYV.

The chain recombines TRBV7-2 with TRBJ2-1, with 9 bases identical to TRBD1. CDR3 size: 15 residues. V gave up 5 bases and J gave up 8 bases; unmatched junction bases: 10. Looked up from germline, CDR1 is SGHTA and CDR2 is FQGNSA. CDR3 region: CASSRTGQGIDEQFF. The CDR3, as DNA: TGTGCCAGCAGCCGAACGGGACAGGGTATCGATGAGCAGTTCTTC. The full variable domain, with the rest looked up from reference TRBV7-2 and TRBJ2-1, is GAGVSQSPSNKVTEKGKDVELRCDPISGHTALYWYRQSLGQGLEFLIYFQGNSAPDKSGLPSDRFSAERTGGSVSTLTIQRTQQEDSAVYLCASSRTGQGIDEQFFGPGTRLTVL.

V usage is TRBV4-3 and J usage is TRBJ2-1, with 8 bases fitting TRBD2. The V and J ends lost 0 bases and 4 bases, in that order; junction bases with no gene match: 5. Germline CDR1 is LGHNA and CDR2 is YSLEER. The CDR3 is made up of 16 amino acids. In nucleotides, the CDR3 is TGCGCCAGCAGCCAAGATCGGGGACTAGTTTACAATGAGCAGTTCTTC. This codes for CASSQDRGLVYNEQFF.

This clone was detected once. V gene TRBV10-3 combines with J gene TRBJ2-5; 9 positions agree with TRBD1. The CDR3 runs to 15 residues. Germline trimming cut 4 bases from V and 2 bases from J; bases unmatched to any gene: 5. Germline V CDR1 and CDR2: ENHRY, SYGVKD. The CDR3 nucleotides are TGTGCCATCAGTGGACAGGGGGGGTTTCAAGAGACCCAGTACTTC. Protein sequence: CAISGQGGFQETQYF.

The chain joins TRBV19 to TRBJ1-2; 9 bases map to TRBD1. The germline V gene has CDR1 LNHDA and CDR2 SQIVND (reference sequence). V lost 6 bases, J lost 4 bases, and 6 bases stayed unmatched. The CDR3 spans 14 residues. The CDR3 DNA is TGTGCCAGTAGCACCGGGACAGGGAGCTATGGCTACACCTTC. This encodes CASSTGTGSYGYTF.

This clone was counted once. The rearrangement links TRBV5-1 to TRBJ2-7; D unresolved. Germline CDR1 is SGHRS and CDR2 is YFSETQ. V was trimmed by 3 bases and J by 4 bases, leaving 14 bases between them. The CDR3 runs 14 residues. Here the CDR3 DNA reads TGCGCCAGCAGCTGGGGTGGGTCGGCTTACGAGCAGTACTTC. Translating gives CASSWGGSAYEQYF.

This chain links TRBV18 with TRBJ2-7; no clear D. Germline lookup yields CDR1 KGHSH and CDR2 LQKENI. V lost 3 bases to trimming and J lost 0 bases, with 9 bases between them. The CDR3 loop spans 14 amino acids. The CDR3 sequence is CASSPDASSYEQYF. CDR3 DNA: TGTGCCAGCTCACCGGACGCTAGCTCCTACGAGCAGTACTTC.

V usage is TRBV10-2 and J usage is TRBJ2-7; D is unresolved. Germline V gene data show CDR1 as WSHSY and CDR2 as SAAADI. The CDR3 contains 14 residues. Deletions cut 1 base from V and 0 bases from J, with 7 bases between. The CDR3 loop is CASSELLSSYEQYV. CDR3 nucleotide sequence: TGCGCCAGCAGTGAGTTGTTGTCCTCCTACGAGCAGTACGTC.

This clone has a single count. CDR3 protein: CASSTELADYTDTQYF. The CDR3 bases are TGTGCCAGCAGTACAGAGCTAGCGGACTACACAGATACGCAGTATTTT. The chain joins TRBV27 to TRBJ2-3, with 7 bases matching TRBD2. This CDR3 is 16 amino acids long. V trimming: 5 bases; J trimming: 2 bases; junction bases outside the gene matches: 10. Germline-derived CDR1 and CDR2 are MNHEY and SMNVEV (reference sequence).

The chain recombines TRBV6-1 with TRBJ1-5; a weak D match, TRBD1 (6 bases). Germline V gene lookup returns CDR1 MNHNS and CDR2 SASEGT. The CDR3 totals 15 residues. The V end was cut by 2 bases, the J end by 6 bases, with 14 bases between. The CDR3 DNA reads TGTGCCAGCAGTGAAATGGGCCAGGGGCGTCAGCCCCAGCATTTT. This translates into CASSEMGQGRQPQHF.

This chain uses TRBV4-2 with TRBJ1-1, with D tentatively TRBD1 (5 bases). Looked up from germline, CDR1 is LGHNA and CDR2 is YNFKEQ. CDR3 length: 13 amino acids. The V end was cut by 0 bases, the J end by 3 bases, with 5 bases between. CDR3 nucleotide sequence: TGTGCCAGCAGCCAAGACAGGGACACTGAAGCTTTCTTT. Translation: CASSQDRDTEAFF.

This rearrangement joins TRBV6-1 to TRBJ1-1; the match to TRBD1 covers 8 bases. The V gene's germline CDR1 is MNHNS and CDR2 SASEGT. V trimming: 2 bases; J trimming: 0 bases; junction bases outside the gene matches: 11. CDR3 size: 18 residues. CDR3 in amino acids: CASSEWTGTSIMNTEAFF. The CDR3, as DNA: TGTGCCAGCAGTGAATGGACAGGGACCTCCATCATGAACACTGAAGCTTTCTTT.

The rearrangement joins TRBV13 to TRBJ2-7; unclear D gene. Trimming took 5 bases from V and 2 from J, leaving 4 bases between them. This CDR3 is built from 11 residues. The V gene's germline CDR1 is PRHDT and CDR2 FYEKMQ (reference sequence). CDR3 nucleotides: TGTGCCAGCAGCCGAACCTACGAGCAGTACGTC. Translation gives CASSRTYEQYV.

CDR3 amino acids: CASSGTSGFSTDTQYF. In DNA form, the CDR3 reads TGTGCCAGCAGCGGGACTAGCGGCTTTAGCACAGATACGCAGTATTTT. The rearrangement links TRBV9 to TRBJ2-3, with 10 bases that match TRBD2. Unmatched junction bases numbered 4, after V lost 3 bases and J lost 0 bases. Germline V gives CDR1 SGDLS, CDR2 YYNGEE. The CDR3 runs to 16 residues.

The chain combines TRBV9 with TRBJ2-7; TRBD2 might be the D (6 bases). The CDR3 consists of 13 residues. The germline CDR1 and CDR2 sequences are SGDLS and YYNGEE. V lost 7 bases to trimming and J lost 3 bases, with 14 bases between them. Written as DNA, the CDR3 is TGTGCCAGCGGGCGGGGACTGAACTACGAGCAGTACTTC. Its translation is CASGRGLNYEQYF.

The J gene is TRBJ2-3, the V gene TRBV4-1; D uncertain. The CDR3 is made up of 12 amino acids. Germline V CDR1 and CDR2: MGHRA, YSYEKL. V lost 1 base to trimming and J lost 6 bases, with 5 bases between them. The CDR3 DNA reads as TGCGCCAGCAGCCAAGTCGACGATACGCAGTATTTT. This codes for CASSQVDDTQYF.